One and the same sample provided the 30 T cell receptor beta chains below, sequenced in a study of beta chain features in type 1 diabetes. Study-level findings and limits: Type 1 diabetes patients had TCRB CDR3s that were shorter (moderately but significantly so) in all four CD4+ subsets.

These receptors have no identified antigens. Reverse transcribing all isolated RNA meant expressed TCRB transcripts were sequenced. Measured with immunoSEQ multiplex PCR; TCRdb has only the in-frame clones, and not every one. The sample carries some 350,000 clones, approximately 13% recorded once. The material sequenced was naive CD4+ T cells from blood. Receptors were obtained from a woman under 30 with type 1 diabetes.

This clone was observed a handful of times. The chain uses TRBV28 and TRBJ2-2; possibly TRBD1 for D (6 bases). V lost 6 bases and J 5 bases, leaving 10 bases between the germline ends. The CDR3 length is 13 residues. Germline-derived CDR1 and CDR2 are MDHEN and SYDVKM. The CDR3 loop is CASRRGRTGELFF. The CDR3 nucleotides read TGTGCCAGCAGGAGGGGGAGAACCGGGGAGCTGTTTTTT.

This clone was observed a handful of times. The rearrangement links TRBV11-2 to TRBJ2-1; no firm D call. This CDR3 is built from 11 residues. Deletions cut 3 bases from V and 6 bases from J, with 3 bases between. Germline V gives CDR1 SGHAT, CDR2 FQNNGV. CDR3 loop: CASSFSNEQFF. The DNA for the CDR3 is TGTGCCAGCAGCTTCAGCAATGAGCAGTTCTTC.

The J gene is TRBJ2-5, the V gene TRBV29-1; TRBD2 matches 8 bases. Germline trimming cut 7 bases from V and 8 bases from J; bases unmatched to any gene: 12. The CDR3 loop spans 13 amino acids. Germline CDR1 reads SQVTM; CDR2 reads ANQGSEA. CDR3 amino acids: CSAPAGTRTTQYF. The CDR3 DNA sequence: TGCAGCGCCCCCGCCGGGACTAGGACAACCCAGTACTTC.

CDR3 protein: CAWTLHPPNTDTQYF. The CDR3 coding sequence is TGTGCCTGGACTTTACACCCCCCCAACACAGATACGCAGTATTTT. The rearrangement uses TRBV30 and TRBJ2-3; D is undetermined. Trimming shortened V by 4 bases and J by 2 bases, and 16 bases separated the two germline ends. CDR3 length: 15 amino acids. Germline loops: CDR1 GTSNPN, CDR2 SVGIG (reference sequence).

This clone was counted a few times. The chain has TRBV5-1 and TRBJ2-1; 15 positions match TRBD2. This CDR3 comprises 16 residues. CDR1 and CDR2 (germline): SGHRS, YFSETQ. J lost 8 bases, V lost 0 bases, and 3 bases had no gene match. CDR3 loop: CASSLDRTSGRDEQFF. The CDR3, as DNA: TGCGCCAGCAGCTTGGACCGGACTAGCGGGAGGGATGAGCAGTTCTTC.

V is TRBV5-1 and J is TRBJ1-1, with D perhaps matching TRBD1 (6 bases). The V end lost 1 base, the J end lost 4 bases, and 20 bases lay between the germline ends. CDR1 is SGHRS and CDR2 is YFSETQ in the germline V gene. This CDR3 has 17 amino acids. The CDR3 sequence: CASSLLGQTGASTEAFF. In DNA, the CDR3 is TGCGCCAGCAGCTTGCTCGGCCAGACAGGCGCCTCCACTGAAGCTTTCTTT.

The chain employs TRBV30 and TRBJ1-5; the match to TRBD1 covers 8 bases. Trimming removed 3 bases from V and 3 bases from J; junction bases left unmatched: 7. CDR3 size: 15 residues. Germline V gene data show CDR1 as GTSNPN and CDR2 as SVGIG (reference sequence). In DNA form, the CDR3 reads TGTGCCTGGAGCACCCTGGACAGGGACAATCAGCCCCAGCATTTT. This sequence encodes CAWSTLDRDNQPQHF.

This clone was counted only a few times. V is TRBV28 and J is TRBJ2-5, with TRBD2 matching over 11 bases. CDR3 length: 16 amino acids. Germline V lookup: CDR1 MDHEN, CDR2 SYDVKM. The trim removed 2 bases at V and 2 bases at J, leaving 4 bases unmatched. Written as DNA, the CDR3 is TGTGCCAGCAGTTTACTCGGGACTAGCGGACAAGAGACCCAGTACTTC. It is translated as CASSLLGTSGQETQYF.

The chain recombines TRBV7-2 with TRBJ2-1; 8 bases fit TRBD2. The CDR3 is 14 residues long. Germline CDR1 is SGHTA and CDR2 is FQGNSA. The junction had 6 bases not matched to a gene; V was cut back by 2 bases and J by 9 bases. The CDR3 DNA reads TGTGCCAGCAGCTTAAAAGCGGGAGTGAGTGAGCAGTTCTTC. This codes for CASSLKAGVSEQFF.

This sequence joins TRBV29-1 and TRBJ1-1; TRBD1 aligns across 11 bases. CDR1 is SQVTM and CDR2 is ANQGSEA in the germline V gene. CDR3 length: 16 residues. The trim removed 7 bases at V and 4 bases at J, leaving 14 bases unmatched. The chain's CDR3 is CSATPGQGVRGTEAFF. Here the CDR3 DNA reads TGCAGCGCTACTCCGGGACAGGGGGTAAGGGGCACTGAAGCTTTCTTT. Using reference TRBV29-1 and TRBJ1-1 for the parts outside the CDR3, the full variable domain is SAVISQKPSRDICQRGTSLTIQCQVDSQVTMMFWYRQQPGQSLTLIATANQGSEATYESGFVIDKFPISRPNLTFSTLTVSNMSPEDSSIYLCSATPGQGVRGTEAFFGQGTRLTVV.

This clone was detected only a few times. This chain links TRBV28 with TRBJ1-5; a weak D match, TRBD1 (6 bases). CDR1 and CDR2 (germline): MDHEN, SYDVKM. The V and J ends lost 3 bases and 3 bases respectively, with 15 bases between them. The CDR3 runs to 16 residues. DNA of the CDR3: TGTGCCAGCAGTTTGAAAGCCAGGGGTCCCAATCAGCCCCAGCATTTT. Amino acids: CASSLKARGPNQPQHF.

This clone was seen more than once but under ten times. The rearrangement links TRBV7-3 to TRBJ2-1; 7 positions agree with TRBD2. The V and J ends lost 5 bases and 6 bases, in that order; junction bases with no gene match: 13. From germline, CDR1 is SGHTA and CDR2 FQGTGA. This CDR3 is 16 amino acids long. The CDR3 DNA reads TGTGCCAGCAGCCCCGATGGGGCGGGAGCCCCCAATGAGCAGTTCTTC. This translates into CASSPDGAGAPNEQFF.

The V gene is TRBV10-3, the J gene TRBJ1-5; D is possibly TRBD1 (5 bases). The CDR3 consists of 13 residues. The germline CDR1 and CDR2 sequences are ENHRY and SYGVKD. Trimming removed 3 bases from V and 5 bases from J, with 8 bases in between. CDR3 in DNA: TGTGCCATCAGTGACAGGGAAGATCAGCCCCAGCATTTT. Its translation: CAISDREDQPQHF.

The rearrangement uses TRBV12-5 and TRBJ2-1, with D possibly matching TRBD2 (5 bases). CDR1 and CDR2 (germline): LGHNT, FRNRAP. The CDR3 consists of 12 residues. The V end was cut by 7 bases, the J end by 8 bases, with 12 bases between. CDR3 sequence (DNA): TGTGCTAGTGCTAACCTCGGGGATGAGCAGTTCTTC. Amino acids: CASANLGDEQFF.

This clone was recorded a few times. This chain joins TRBV2 and TRBJ2-7, with TRBD1 matching 7 bases. The germline CDR1 and CDR2 sequences are SNHLY and FYNNEI. This CDR3 contains 12 residues. V shed 11 bases, J shed 6 bases, and the junction held 10 bases outside the gene matches. CDR3 region: CAGWTGLGEQYF. In nucleotides, the CDR3 is TGTGCCGGTTGGACAGGTCTCGGCGAGCAGTACTTC. The entire variable domain, with the rest obtained from reference TRBV2 and TRBJ2-7, is as follows: EPEVTQTPSHQVTQMGQEVILRCVPISNHLYFYWYRQILGQKVEFLVSFYNNEISEKSEIFDDQFSVERPDGSNFTLKIRSTKLEDSAMYFCAGWTGLGEQYFGPGTRLTVT.

The table lists this clone with a few counts. V gene TRBV7-2 combines with J gene TRBJ2-5; D might be TRBD2 (6 bases). With 6 bases removed from V and 7 bases from J, the gap between germline ends came to 12 bases. The CDR3 spans 12 residues. CDR1 and CDR2 (germline): SGHTA, FQGNSA. CDR3 nucleotide sequence: TGTGCCAGCAGTCCTCAGGAGGGGACCCAGTACTTC. Translating it yields CASSPQEGTQYF.

The chain links TRBV19 to TRBJ2-3; 7 bases line up with TRBD2. Germline CDR1 and CDR2: LNHDA and SQIVND (reference sequence). V dropped 1 base and J dropped 2; count of bases not matched to a gene: 12. The CDR3 contains 18 residues. CDR3 sequence (DNA): TGTGCCAGTAGTATAGGCGCCGGGACTACCAGCCCCACAGATACGCAGTATTTT. It specifies CASSIGAGTTSPTDTQYF.

The J gene is TRBJ2-5, the V gene TRBV25-1; 13 positions agree with TRBD2. Germline V gene data show CDR1 as MGHDK and CDR2 as SYGVNS. The V gene end was trimmed by 1 base and the J gene end by 6 bases; junction bases not matched to a gene: 5. The CDR3 contains 16 residues. CDR3 nucleotides: TGTGCCAGCAGTGAATGGACTAGCGGGAGCCTAAAGACCCAGTACTTC. This encodes CASSEWTSGSLKTQYF.

In its sample, this clone was seen once. The rearrangement joins TRBV12-5 to TRBJ2-2, with D possibly TRBD2 on 5 matching bases. Germline CDR1 is LGHNT and CDR2 is FRNRAP. The CDR3 is 17 residues long. The germline V and J ends were trimmed by 2 bases and 0 bases, with 13 bases remaining between them. The CDR3 reads CASGLPKVGANTGELFF. The CDR3 region has the DNA TGTGCTAGTGGTTTGCCAAAGGTGGGAGCGAACACCGGGGAGCTGTTTTTT.

The V call is TRBV13, the J call TRBJ2-1, with TRBD2 matching 9 bases. Germline CDR1 reads PRHDT; CDR2 reads FYEKMQ (reference sequence). V shed 3 bases and J 7 bases; nucleotides not matched to a gene: 4. The CDR3 is 14 residues long. CDR3 in amino acids: CASSFSGRGNEQFF. CDR3 nucleotides: TGTGCCAGCAGCTTTAGCGGGAGAGGAAATGAGCAGTTCTTC.

V usage is TRBV25-1 and J usage is TRBJ2-5; TRBD1 agrees at 10 bases. The CDR3 is 15 amino acids. Germline assignment: CDR1 MGHDK and CDR2 SYGVNS. V dropped 5 bases and J dropped 3; count of bases not matched to a gene: 6. Here the CDR3 DNA reads TGTGCCAGCAGTATACTCGGACAGGGGGAAGAGACCCAGTACTTC. Translated: CASSILGQGEETQYF.

CDR3 sequence (DNA): TGCGCCAGCAGCCTTGGCACCGTGAATGAAAAACTGTTTTTT. Translated, it gives CASSLGTVNEKLFF. This chain uses TRBV4-1 with TRBJ1-4; D is uncertain. This CDR3 comprises 14 residues. Deletions cut 4 bases from V and 5 bases from J, with 11 bases between. Germline CDR1 is MGHRA and CDR2 is YSYEKL.

This clone was observed a handful of times. The rearrangement uses TRBV2 and TRBJ2-1, with 10 bases identical to TRBD2. The ends lost 6 bases at V and 4 bases at J; junction bases unmatched: 6. Germline V lookup: CDR1 SNHLY, CDR2 FYNNEI. CDR3 length equals 15 residues. The CDR3 loop reads CASSSSSGSYNEQFF. The CDR3 region has the DNA TGTGCCAGCAGCTCCTCTAGCGGGAGTTACAATGAGCAGTTCTTC. The whole variable domain, remainder taken from reference TRBV2 and TRBJ2-1, is EPEVTQTPSHQVTQMGQEVILRCVPISNHLYFYWYRQILGQKVEFLVSFYNNEISEKSEIFDDQFSVERPDGSNFTLKIRSTKLEDSAMYFCASSSSSGSYNEQFFGPGTRLTVL.

This clone was counted between two and nine times. The V and J genes are TRBV5-1 and TRBJ1-4; 8 bases are a match to TRBD1. The CDR3 runs 14 residues. V was pared by 1 base and J by 8 bases, with 4 bases of the junction left unmatched. The germline gives CDR1 SGHRS, CDR2 YFSETQ. For the CDR3, the DNA is TGCGCCAGCAGCTTGAGCGGGGACAGGGAAAAACTGTTTTTT. Translated: CASSLSGDREKLFF.

The gene calls are TRBV6-6 and TRBJ1-1; D is ambiguous. The CDR3 is 10 amino acids. Germline CDR1 reads MNHNY; CDR2 reads SVGAGI (reference sequence). V was trimmed by 8 bases and J by 6 bases, leaving 7 bases between them. Here the CDR3 reads CASGRAEAFF. The CDR3 DNA sequence: TGTGCCAGCGGGCGGGCTGAAGCTTTCTTT.

V and J are TRBV23-1 and TRBJ1-2; maybe TRBD1 (5 bases). Being an ORF, TRBV23-1 has a function that is uncertain. There are 15 residues in the CDR3. V was pared by 0 bases and J by 8 bases, with 16 bases between. In nucleotides, the CDR3 is TGCGCCAGCAGTCAATCGGGGGGTTCGTCGATAGGCTACACCTTC. Translation gives CASSQSGGSSIGYTF.

This clone came up a few times. The V and J genes are TRBV30 and TRBJ1-5; D is perhaps TRBD1 (5 bases). Germline V gene lookup returns CDR1 GTSNPN and CDR2 SVGIG (reference sequence). Trimming cost V 5 bases and J 4 bases, with 15 bases left between them. The CDR3 is 14 residues long. Written as DNA, the CDR3 is TGTGCCTGGGATGTTATGGGGGGAAATCAGCCCCAGCATTTT. This encodes CAWDVMGGNQPQHF.

Only a few counts were recorded for this clone. This chain joins TRBV7-6 and TRBJ1-2; D is possibly TRBD1 (6 bases). CDR1 SGHVS and CDR2 FNYEAQ come from the germline V gene. Trimming cost V 1 base and J 6 bases, with 12 bases left between them. The CDR3 is 14 residues long. The CDR3 loop reads CASSLGPGGDGYTF. The CDR3 coding sequence is TGTGCCAGCAGCTTAGGCCCGGGGGGCGATGGCTACACCTTC. Full variable domain (remainder filled in from reference TRBV7-6 and TRBJ1-2): GAGVSQSPRYKVTKRGQDVALRCDPISGHVSLYWYRQALGQGPEFLTYFNYEAQQDKSGLPNDRFSAERPEGSISTLTIQRTEQRDSAMYRCASSLGPGGDGYTFGSGTRLTVV.

V gene TRBV14 combines with J gene TRBJ2-1; D uncertain. Trimming shortened V by 4 bases and J by 12 bases, and 16 bases separated the two germline ends. Per germline, CDR1 SGHDN and CDR2 FVKESK. The CDR3 consists of 13 residues. This chain's CDR3 is CASSPFASRWQFF. The CDR3 DNA reads as TGTGCCAGCAGCCCGTTCGCGAGTCGGTGGCAGTTCTTC.

This clone was recorded a few times. This chain links TRBV30 with TRBJ2-3, with D tentatively TRBD2 (6 bases). CDR3 length: 13 amino acids. From germline, CDR1 is GTSNPN and CDR2 SVGIG (reference sequence). V was cut by 1 base and J by 5 bases, with 10 bases left in between. CDR3 loop: CAWSETRLDTQYF. CDR3 DNA: TGTGCCTGGAGTGAGACTAGATTAGATACGCAGTATTTT.